The rows below give T cell receptor beta chains drawn from one sample of a study of T cell repertoires in cytomegalovirus infection. Their antigens remain unidentified. TCRdb itself ran the reads through MiXCR, one entry per CDR3 protein. The sample holds around 750,000 distinct CDR3 sequences, approximately 29% seen once. The sequencing used cultured CD8+ T cells from PBMCs, collected from culture after CMV antigen stimulation. The origin of the receptors is a human donor in good health (CMV status not recorded). Some clones in this sample may be carry-over from other donors' samples. CDR3s include the opening cysteine and the closing phenylalanine or tryptophan. D genes are given only for firm matches. The listing skips clone size in some rows; elsewhere it reads once, few, many or a size class.

DNA,CDR3,V,J,size,D
TGTGCCAGCATGGAATTGGGACGGAGCTCTGGGACAAACGTCCTGATTTTC,CASMELGRSSGTNVLIF,TRBV6-5,TRBJ2-6,-,-
TGTGCCAGCAGCTCCATGGACAGGGCTTATAATTCACCCCTCCACTTT,CASSSMDRAYNSPLHF,TRBV11-2,TRBJ1-6,-,TRBD1
TGCGCCAGCAGCCTCAAATGGGGTCACAATCAGCCCCAGCATTTT,CASSLKWGHNQPQHF,TRBV4-3,TRBJ1-5,-,-
TGTGCCAGCAGCTCTACAGGGGGATCCTACAATGAGCAGTTCTTC,CASSSTGGSYNEQFF,TRBV7-6,TRBJ2-1,many,TRBD1
TGTGCCAGCAGCGCGAGACAGGGGAGGGCTGAAGCTTTCTTT,CASSARQGRAEAFF,TRBV7-6,TRBJ1-1,-,TRBD1
TGTGCCAGCAGCTCCGGGACAGGGCAGTGGAGTGCTAATTCACCCCTCCACTTT,CASSSGTGQWSANSPLHF,TRBV6-5,TRBJ1-6,many,TRBD1
TGTGCCAGCAGGGGAGGCAGGGAAAAAAACACCGGGGAGCTGTTTTTT,CASRGGREKNTGELFF,TRBV27,TRBJ2-2,few,-
TGTGCCAGCAGCTCCCCACGGGACACAAAGGAAGGAGGGAGTTATGAAAAACTGTTTTTT,CASSSPRDTKEGGSYEKLFF,TRBV11-2,TRBJ1-4,-,-
TGTGCCAGCAGTGAACCAGGGAGCAATGAAGCTTTCTTT,CASSEPGSNEAFF,TRBV6-1,TRBJ1-1,-,-
TGCAGTGCTAGACAGGGGGGTAGCTATGAGCAGTTCTTC,CSARQGGSYEQFF,TRBV20-1,TRBJ2-1,-,-
TGTGCCAGCAGCAAGGAACAGGGGGCGGCTGGAAACACCATATATTTT,CASSKEQGAAGNTIYF,TRBV9,TRBJ1-3,-,TRBD1
TGCAGTGCTAGAGTCCCGGACTCCCCCTACAATGAGCAGTTCTTC,CSARVPDSPYNEQFF,TRBV20-1,TRBJ2-1,-,-
TGCAGCGTCGACCCTGGAGGGGACTATGGCTACACCTTC,CSVDPGGDYGYTF,TRBV29-1,TRBJ1-2,-,-